The rows below give T cell receptor beta chains drawn from one sample of a study of regulatory and conventional T cells in breast cancer. One entry per CDR3 protein, called by TCRdb with MiXCR from the PCR reads. The sample has about 9,600 distinct CDR3 sequences; about a third are singletons. The specimen sequenced was conventional T cells from blood. These receptors all stem from a male donor in good health. The CDR3 runs from the conserved cysteine through the conserved F or W. A D gene is named only where the DNA matches it firmly. Part of the rows lack a size; the others show once, few, many or a class for expanded clones.

CDR3nt | CDR3aa | v_gene | abundance | d_gene | j_gene
TGCAGTGCTAGCGAACGGGACAGGCCTCGTGGGACCCAGTACTTC | CSASERDRPRGTQYF | TRBV20-1 | medium-sized | TRBD1 | TRBJ2-5
TGCGCCAGCAGCTTGGGAGGGACCCCGAGCACAGATACGCAGTATTTT | CASSLGGTPSTDTQYF | TRBV5-1 | few | - | TRBJ2-3
TGTGCCAGCAGGCAACTTAGCCGCACTGAAGCTTTCTTT | CASRQLSRTEAFF | TRBV12-3/TRBV12-4 | - | - | TRBJ1-1
TGTGCCAGCAGCTTAGAGGCAGGGGTCGGTCAGCCCCAGCATTTT | CASSLEAGVGQPQHF | TRBV7-8 | medium-sized | - | TRBJ1-5
TGTGCCAGTAGTAGGCCGACAGGGGACGAGCAGTTCTTC | CASSRPTGDEQFF | TRBV19 | medium-sized | TRBD1 | TRBJ2-1
TGTGCCAGCAGCCGGACAGGTTCCATGGAGACCCAGTACTTC | CASSRTGSMETQYF | TRBV7-9 | few | TRBD1 | TRBJ2-5
TGTGCCAGCAGCTTAGTAGGCGAGGAAGCTTTCTTT | CASSLVGEEAFF | TRBV7-9 | - | - | TRBJ1-1
TGTGCCAGCAGCTTAGGGGGTGATCAGCCCCAGCATTTT | CASSLGGDQPQHF | TRBV7-9 | few | - | TRBJ1-5
TGTGCCAGCAGCCGGATGACGGGGGCGGGCACAGATACGCAGTATTTT | CASSRMTGAGTDTQYF | TRBV7-2 | - | - | TRBJ2-3
TGCGCCAGCAGCGCCGGGACTTTACGCCGCACAGATACGCAGTATTTT | CASSAGTLRRTDTQYF | TRBV5-1 | - | - | TRBJ2-3
TGTGCCAGCAGCTTCCACGGGACTAGCCCCAATGAGCAGTTCTTC | CASSFHGTSPNEQFF | TRBV7-8 | few | TRBD2 | TRBJ2-1
TGTGCCAGCAGCGTAGCCGGAGCGGGGGCGACCTACGAGCAGTACTTC | CASSVAGAGATYEQYF | TRBV9 | - | TRBD2 | TRBJ2-7
TGTGCCAGCAGGAGGGACTTTGGGGCTAATTCACCCCTCCACTTT | CASRRDFGANSPLHF | TRBV7-2 | - | - | TRBJ1-6
TGTGCCAGCAGTTACCGGGGACAGGTTTTCTTC | CASSYRGQVFF | TRBV6-5 | - | TRBD1 | TRBJ2-7
TGTGCCAGCAGCCAGGGGAGGAGCACTGAAGCTTTCTTT | CASSQGRSTEAFF | TRBV7-8 | - | - | TRBJ1-1
TGTGCCAGCAGGGCCACAGGGGCCAATCAGCCCCAGCATTTT | CASRATGANQPQHF | TRBV27 | - | TRBD1 | TRBJ1-5
TGTGCCAGCAGCTTAACCCCGACCCCTTCCTACGAGCAGTACTTC | CASSLTPTPSYEQYF | TRBV7-6 | - | - | TRBJ2-7
TGTGCCAGCAGCCGGACTAGCGGGGGTGTGTACGAGCAGTACTTC | CASSRTSGGVYEQYF | TRBV7-6 | few | TRBD2 | TRBJ2-7
TGCAGCGTTGACCCGCCCAAGGGGGGCGGCTACACCTTC | CSVDPPKGGGYTF | TRBV29-1 | few | - | TRBJ1-2
TGCAGTGCTAGAAGCTGGAATTCCGGGCAGCCCCAGCATTTT | CSARSWNSGQPQHF | TRBV20-1 | - | - | TRBJ1-5
TGTGCCAGCTCACTCCGACGGACAGGGATGACCTACGAGCAGTACTTC | CASSLRRTGMTYEQYF | TRBV18 | - | TRBD1 | TRBJ2-7
TGTGCCAGCAGCTTGGCTTCAACTAATGAAAAACTGTTTTTT | CASSLASTNEKLFF | TRBV7-8 | - | - | TRBJ1-4
TGTGCCAGCAACCTTGCGACTCCCAATCAGCCCCAGCATTTT | CASNLATPNQPQHF | TRBV2 | medium-sized | - | TRBJ1-5
TGTGCCAGTAGGCTAGCGGGGGTTACCAATGAGCAGTTCTTC | CASRLAGVTNEQFF | TRBV19 | - | TRBD2 | TRBJ2-1
TGCGCCAGCAGCTTGGGAATGAACACTGAAGCTTTCTTT | CASSLGMNTEAFF | TRBV5-1 | - | - | TRBJ1-1
TGTGCCAGCAGTTACGGTTATAGGAACACTGAAGCTTTCTTT | CASSYGYRNTEAFF | TRBV6-5 | few | - | TRBJ1-1
TGCAGTGCTCAGGGACTAGCGGGGGGCCGGGATACGCAGTATTTT | CSAQGLAGGRDTQYF | TRBV20-1 | few | TRBD2 | TRBJ2-3
TGTGCCAGCTTTAAGTCCGGGACAGCCTACGAGCAGTACTTC | CASFKSGTAYEQYF | TRBV7-9 | - | TRBD1 | TRBJ2-7
TGTGCCAGCAGCTTAGACCCGACGGGACCCGGGGAGCTGTTTTTT | CASSLDPTGPGELFF | TRBV7-2 | few | - | TRBJ2-2
TGTGCCAGCAGCTTCTTCGGCAGGGGCACTGAAGCTTTCTTT | CASSFFGRGTEAFF | TRBV11-2 | few | - | TRBJ1-1
TGTGCCTGGAGTGTGGGGGGGGGTTCCTCTGAAGCTTTCTTT | CAWSVGGGSSEAFF | TRBV30 | - | - | TRBJ1-1
TGTGCCAGCAGTTTGACGGGGACAGGTAGAAACACTGAAGCTTTCTTT | CASSLTGTGRNTEAFF | TRBV2 | - | TRBD1 | TRBJ1-1
TGTGCCAGCAGGGCCCTTGGTGAAGCTTTCTTT | CASRALGEAFF | TRBV2 | - | - | TRBJ1-1
TGTGCCAGCACCCCCCGGACCTCCTATGGCTACACCTTC | CASTPRTSYGYTF | TRBV6-6 | - | - | TRBJ1-2
TGCGCCAGCAGCCAAGGGACTAGCGGGGGGGATGAGCAGTTCTTC | CASSQGTSGGDEQFF | TRBV5-1 | - | TRBD2 | TRBJ2-1
TGTGCCAGCAGCTTAGGCGTGGCGAACACCGGGGAGCTGTTTTTT | CASSLGVANTGELFF | TRBV7-9 | - | - | TRBJ2-2
TGCGCCAGCAGCCAAGATCCGACAGGGGGAAGCTACAATGAGCAGTTCTTC | CASSQDPTGGSYNEQFF | TRBV4-3 | medium-sized | TRBD1 | TRBJ2-1
TGCAGTGCTAGAGATTGGGGCTCGCGAGGGGAGTCCGAGCAGTACTTC | CSARDWGSRGESEQYF | TRBV20-1 | few | - | TRBJ2-7
TGTGCCAGCAGCACCACAGGGTTGGGCGGCTACACCTTC | CASSTTGLGGYTF | TRBV7-9 | once | - | TRBJ1-2
TGTGCCAGCAGCCCATCTACTAGTCTCGGAGAGACCCAGTACTTC | CASSPSTSLGETQYF | TRBV5-4 | - | - | TRBJ2-5
TGCGCCAGCAGAAGCGAAGAGACCCAGTACTTC | CASRSEETQYF | TRBV5-1 | medium-sized | - | TRBJ2-5
TGCGCCAGCAGAGATGGACAGGGTAGCACAGATACGCAGTATTTT | CASRDGQGSTDTQYF | TRBV10-2 | - | TRBD1 | TRBJ2-3
TGTGCCACCAGCAGAGATTGGGGGGCTTCGGCCCCCCAGCATTTT | CATSRDWGASAPQHF | TRBV15 | large | - | TRBJ1-5
TGTGCCAGCAGTGATGACAGGAACACTGAAACTTTCTTT | CASSDDRNTETFF | TRBV2 | - | - | TRBJ1-1
TGTGCCAGCAGTTACTCGGGACAGCGGTCCCCCTTCGCCTTC | CASSYSGQRSPFAF | TRBV6-5 | few | TRBD1 | TRBJ1-2
TGTGCCAGCCCGGGAGCGGGGGGAAACACCGGGGAGCTGTTTTTT | CASPGAGGNTGELFF | TRBV12-3/TRBV12-4 | - | TRBD2 | TRBJ2-2
TGTGCCAGCAGCCTGGGACAGCCATCCTACGAGCAGTACTTC | CASSLGQPSYEQYF | TRBV7-9 | - | TRBD1 | TRBJ2-7
TGCGCCAGCAGCTCCGACTACGAGCAGTACTTC | CASSSDYEQYF | TRBV5-1 | - | - | TRBJ2-7
TGCAGCGTTGAACAGCTCATGAACACTGAAGCTTTCTTT | CSVEQLMNTEAFF | TRBV29-1 | - | - | TRBJ1-1
TGTGCCATCAGCCCGACGGGGGCAGCCACAGATACGCAGTATTTT | CAISPTGAATDTQYF | TRBV10-3 | large | - | TRBJ2-3
TGTGCCAGCAGCTTGGGGACAGCCAGGACTAATGGCTACACCTTC | CASSLGTARTNGYTF | TRBV5-4 | - | - | TRBJ1-2
TGTGCCAGTAGTATTGACAGGGGGAGAAATGAAGCTTTCTTT | CASSIDRGRNEAFF | TRBV19 | - | TRBD1 | TRBJ1-1